This T cell receptor beta chain is from a study of blood T cell repertoires in COVID-19. Across the whole study: Samples came from the United States, Italy and Spain, spanning acute and convalescent COVID-19. PBMCs, B-cell-depleted T cells, or T cells provided the cDNA or gDNA that made up the material.

As processed by the authors: Amplification with reference gene primers provided the estimates of nucleated cell counts. Method: immunoSEQ multiplex PCR; TCRdb's copy keeps in-frame clones and lacks some. That table supplies the V and J calls and clone size; D and trimming were determined from the DNA. The top ten clones hold just over 9% of a sample with about 43,000 clones, 86% of them seen once. CDR3 size: 14 residues. Trimming removed 5 bases from V and 3 bases from J; junction bases left unmatched: 7. Germline V lookup: CDR1 MNHNY, CDR2 SVGAGI (reference sequence). The receptor's source is a human donor in a cohort sampled during active COVID-19. The sequencing sample was made of peripheral blood. The rearrangement links TRBV6-6 to TRBJ2-7, with 7 bases aligning to TRBD2. In nucleotides, the CDR3 is TGTGCCAGCAGTGGGGGGGGGATCTACTACGAGCAGTACTTC. Amino acid sequence: CASSGGGIYYEQYF.